Listed below are T cell receptor beta chains from one sample, sequenced in a study of shared clonotypes between healthy human individuals. Assay: immunoSEQ multiplex PCR; the TCRdb copy retains only in-frame clones and omits some. This sample yields 2 million to 2.5 million clones, of which 90% to 95% are seen a single time; 0.1% to 0.15% belongs to the top ten. Sequenced: naive CD4+ T cells sorted from blood. All receptors derive from a young man in good health. The CDR3 runs from the conserved cysteine through the conserved F or W. The order of the fields is J gene, V gene, clone size, D gene, CDR3 DNA, CDR3 protein. D genes are given only for firm matches. Expanded clones are given a class, and other clones once, few, many or no size at all.

J gene: TRBJ2-7; V gene: TRBV10-3; clone size: once; D gene: .; CDR3 DNA: TGTGCCATCAGTGTTAATCAGGGCCTACCTCTCGAGCAGTACTTC; CDR3 protein: CAISVNQGLPLEQYF
J gene: TRBJ1-4; V gene: TRBV28; clone size: .; D gene: TRBD1; CDR3 DNA: TGTGCCAGCAGTCCCCCGATCGGGACAGGGAAGGAAAAACTGTTTTTT; CDR3 protein: CASSPPIGTGKEKLFF
J gene: TRBJ1-1; V gene: TRBV6-6; clone size: .; D gene: .; CDR3 DNA: TGTGCCAGCAGTTGGGGGAACATGAACACTGAAGCTTTCTTT; CDR3 protein: CASSWGNMNTEAFF
J gene: TRBJ2-3; V gene: TRBV2; clone size: .; D gene: .; CDR3 DNA: TGTGCCAGCATGAAGGGTGGCACAGATACGCAGTATTTT; CDR3 protein: CASMKGGTDTQYF
J gene: TRBJ2-7; V gene: TRBV5-1; clone size: .; D gene: .; CDR3 DNA: TGCGCCAGCAGCTTGGGCGGGGTTGGCTACGAGCAGTACTTC; CDR3 protein: CASSLGGVGYEQYF
J gene: TRBJ1-1; V gene: TRBV18; clone size: .; D gene: .; CDR3 DNA: TGTGCCAGCTCACCGTCCGGGAGCACTGAAGCTTTCTTT; CDR3 protein: CASSPSGSTEAFF
J gene: TRBJ1-5; V gene: TRBV19; clone size: .; D gene: .; CDR3 DNA: TGTGCCAGTAGTCCGACAGAGAATCAGCCCCAGCATTTT; CDR3 protein: CASSPTENQPQHF
J gene: TRBJ1-6; V gene: TRBV10-3; clone size: once; D gene: .; CDR3 DNA: TGTGCCATTCGCCCCGACAGGACTGGGAGCTCCTATAATTCACCCCTCCACTTT; CDR3 protein: CAIRPDRTGSSYNSPLHF
J gene: TRBJ2-1; V gene: TRBV7-3; clone size: once; D gene: TRBD2; CDR3 DNA: TGTGCCAGCAGCTCTAGAGGAGCGGGGCTTTACAATGAGCAGTTCTTC; CDR3 protein: CASSSRGAGLYNEQFF
J gene: TRBJ1-1; V gene: TRBV9; clone size: few; D gene: TRBD1; CDR3 DNA: TGTGCCAGCAGCCCTTGGGACAGGGGAACTGAAGCTTTCTTT; CDR3 protein: CASSPWDRGTEAFF
J gene: TRBJ2-7; V gene: TRBV7-2; clone size: .; D gene: .; CDR3 DNA: TGTGCCAGCAGCGTAACAAGCTCCTACGAGCAGTACTTC; CDR3 protein: CASSVTSSYEQYF
J gene: TRBJ2-5; V gene: TRBV2; clone size: .; D gene: TRBD1; CDR3 DNA: TGTGCCAGCAGTCGACAGGGGGATAGGGTAGAGACCCAGTACTTC; CDR3 protein: CASSRQGDRVETQYF
J gene: TRBJ2-4; V gene: TRBV7-2; clone size: .; D gene: .; CDR3 DNA: TGTGCCAGCAAACTACTAGCCACCAAAAACATTCAGTACTTC; CDR3 protein: CASKLLATKNIQYF
J gene: TRBJ2-3; V gene: TRBV6-1; clone size: .; D gene: TRBD2; CDR3 DNA: TGTGCCAGCAGTCTCTTAGCGGGAGAAACAGATACGCAGTATTTT; CDR3 protein: CASSLLAGETDTQYF
J gene: TRBJ1-4; V gene: TRBV28; clone size: .; D gene: TRBD1; CDR3 DNA: TGTGCCAGCATCTCAGGGGGAGGGGAAAAACTGTTTTTT; CDR3 protein: CASISGGGEKLFF
J gene: TRBJ1-2; V gene: TRBV30; clone size: .; D gene: .; CDR3 DNA: TGTGCCTGGAGACGATACGCCCGGGAACGGGACGGGACCGGCTATGGCTACACCTTC; CDR3 protein: CAWRRYARERDGTGYGYTF
J gene: TRBJ2-1; V gene: TRBV7-2; clone size: .; D gene: .; CDR3 DNA: TGTGCCAGCAGCTTATTTAATGAGCAGTTCTTC; CDR3 protein: CASSLFNEQFF
J gene: TRBJ1-4; V gene: TRBV4-3; clone size: once; D gene: .; CDR3 DNA: TGCGCCAGCAGCCAAGATAATTTTCGAGACGCCGTCTTGTTTTTT; CDR3 protein: CASSQDNFRDAVLFF
J gene: TRBJ2-1; V gene: TRBV27; clone size: .; D gene: TRBD2; CDR3 DNA: TGTGCCAGCAGTTTACGAGGAGGGGCTAGCGGGAGGACTGAGCAGTTCTTC; CDR3 protein: CASSLRGGASGRTEQFF
J gene: TRBJ2-3; V gene: TRBV10-1; clone size: .; D gene: .; CDR3 DNA: TGCGCCAGCAGTGAGTCTGCTGGGGGCTTGGCAGATACGCAGTATTTT; CDR3 protein: CASSESAGGLADTQYF
J gene: TRBJ1-2; V gene: TRBV27; clone size: .; D gene: .; CDR3 DNA: TGTGCCAGCAGTCCAGACCTTCTGGGCTATGGCTACACCTTC; CDR3 protein: CASSPDLLGYGYTF
J gene: TRBJ2-7; V gene: TRBV5-1; clone size: once; D gene: .; CDR3 DNA: TGCGCCAGCAGCTTGGATGACAGAGCCTCCTACGAGCAGTACTTC; CDR3 protein: CASSLDDRASYEQYF
J gene: TRBJ1-1; V gene: TRBV7-9; clone size: .; D gene: .; CDR3 DNA: TGTGCCAGCAGCTTAAGGGGATCCGCTGAAGCTTTCTTT; CDR3 protein: CASSLRGSAEAFF
J gene: TRBJ1-1; V gene: TRBV27; clone size: .; D gene: TRBD1; CDR3 DNA: TGTGCCAGCAGATTGGGAACCGGGACAGACACTGAAGCTTTCTTT; CDR3 protein: CASRLGTGTDTEAFF